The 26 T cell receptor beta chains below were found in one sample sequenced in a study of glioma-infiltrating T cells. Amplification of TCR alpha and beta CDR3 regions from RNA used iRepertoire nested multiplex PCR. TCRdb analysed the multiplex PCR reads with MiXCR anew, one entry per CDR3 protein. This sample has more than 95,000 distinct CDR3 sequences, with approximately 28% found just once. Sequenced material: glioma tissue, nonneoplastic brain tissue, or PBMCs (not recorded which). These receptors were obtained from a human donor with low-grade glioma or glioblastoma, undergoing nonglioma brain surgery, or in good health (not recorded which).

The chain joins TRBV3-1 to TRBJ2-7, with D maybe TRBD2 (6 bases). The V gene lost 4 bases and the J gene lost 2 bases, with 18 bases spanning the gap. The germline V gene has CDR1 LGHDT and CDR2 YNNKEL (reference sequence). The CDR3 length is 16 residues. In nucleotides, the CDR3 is TGTGCCAGCAGCCCTATTCCTCCGCGGGGAACCTACGAGCAGTACTTC. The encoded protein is CASSPIPPRGTYEQYF.

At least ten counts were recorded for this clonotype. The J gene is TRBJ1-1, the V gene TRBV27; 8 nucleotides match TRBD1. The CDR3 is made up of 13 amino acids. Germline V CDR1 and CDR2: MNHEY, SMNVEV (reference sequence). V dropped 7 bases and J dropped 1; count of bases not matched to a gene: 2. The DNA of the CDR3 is TGTGCCAGCAATGACAGGGGGAACACTGAAGCTTTCTTT. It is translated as CASNDRGNTEAFF.

In DNA, the CDR3 is TGTGCCAGCTCACCACCGAACAACATTCAGTACTTC. Its translation is CASSPPNNIQYF. The chain joins TRBV18 to TRBJ2-4; D gene ambiguous. CDR1 KGHSH and CDR2 LQKENI come from the germline V gene. CDR3 length: 12 residues. The germline V and J ends were trimmed by 0 bases and 7 bases, with 4 bases remaining between them.

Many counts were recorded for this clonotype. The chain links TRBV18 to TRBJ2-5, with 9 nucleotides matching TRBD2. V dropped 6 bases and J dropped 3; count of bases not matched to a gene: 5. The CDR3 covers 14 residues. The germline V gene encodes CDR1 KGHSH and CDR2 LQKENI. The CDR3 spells CASSLAGPKETQYF. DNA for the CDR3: TGTGCCAGCTCTCTAGCGGGGCCAAAAGAGACCCAGTACTTC.

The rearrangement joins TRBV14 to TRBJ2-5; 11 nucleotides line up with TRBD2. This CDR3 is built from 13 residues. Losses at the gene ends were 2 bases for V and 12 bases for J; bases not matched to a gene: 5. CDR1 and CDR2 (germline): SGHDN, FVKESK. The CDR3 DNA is TGTGCCAGCAGCCAATTGCTGACTAGCGGGGAGTACTTC. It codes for CASSQLLTSGEYF.

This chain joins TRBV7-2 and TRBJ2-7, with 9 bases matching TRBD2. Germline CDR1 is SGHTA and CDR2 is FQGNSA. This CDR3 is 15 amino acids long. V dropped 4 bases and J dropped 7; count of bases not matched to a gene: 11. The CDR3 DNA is TGTGCCAGCAGCTCCCATTCTGGCGGGGGGGGAGAGCAGTACTTC. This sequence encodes CASSSHSGGGGEQYF. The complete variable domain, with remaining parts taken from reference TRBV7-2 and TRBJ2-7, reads GAGVSQSPSNKVTEKGKDVELRCDPISGHTALYWYRQSLGQGLEFLIYFQGNSAPDKSGLPSDRFSAERTGGSVSTLTIQRTQQEDSAVYLCASSSHSGGGGEQYFGPGTRLTVT.

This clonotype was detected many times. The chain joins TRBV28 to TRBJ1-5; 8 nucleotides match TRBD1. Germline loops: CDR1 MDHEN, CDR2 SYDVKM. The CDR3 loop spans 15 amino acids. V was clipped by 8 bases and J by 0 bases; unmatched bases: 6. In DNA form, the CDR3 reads TGTGCCAGCCAGGGGGCGGCATATAGCAATCAGCCCCAGCATTTT. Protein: CASQGAAYSNQPQHF.

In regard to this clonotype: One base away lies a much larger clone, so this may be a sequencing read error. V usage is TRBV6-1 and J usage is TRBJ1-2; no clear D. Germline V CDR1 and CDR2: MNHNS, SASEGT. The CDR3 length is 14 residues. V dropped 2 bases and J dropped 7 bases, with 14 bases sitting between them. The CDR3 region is CASSESMVGCGYTF. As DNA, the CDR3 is TGTGCCAGCAGTGAATCCATGGTGGGCTGTGGCTACACCTTC.

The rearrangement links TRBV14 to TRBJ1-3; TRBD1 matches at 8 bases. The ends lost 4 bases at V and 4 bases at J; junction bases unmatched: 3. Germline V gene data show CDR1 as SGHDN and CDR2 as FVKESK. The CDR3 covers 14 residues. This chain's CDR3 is CASSPGTGGNTIYF. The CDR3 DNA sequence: TGTGCCAGCAGCCCCGGGACAGGAGGAAACACCATATATTTT.

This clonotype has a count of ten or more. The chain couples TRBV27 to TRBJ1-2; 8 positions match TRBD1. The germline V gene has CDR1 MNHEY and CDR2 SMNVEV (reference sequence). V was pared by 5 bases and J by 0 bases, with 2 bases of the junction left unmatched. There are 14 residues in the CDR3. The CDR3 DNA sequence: TGTGCCAGCAGTCCGGACAGGGCTAACTATGGCTACACCTTC. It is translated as CASSPDRANYGYTF.

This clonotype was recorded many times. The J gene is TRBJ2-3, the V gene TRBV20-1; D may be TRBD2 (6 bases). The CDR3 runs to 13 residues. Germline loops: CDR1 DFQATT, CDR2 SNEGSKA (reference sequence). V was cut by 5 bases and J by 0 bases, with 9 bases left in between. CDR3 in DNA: TGCAGTGCTTTGGCGGGGAGCACAGATACGCAGTATTTT. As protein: CSALAGSTDTQYF.

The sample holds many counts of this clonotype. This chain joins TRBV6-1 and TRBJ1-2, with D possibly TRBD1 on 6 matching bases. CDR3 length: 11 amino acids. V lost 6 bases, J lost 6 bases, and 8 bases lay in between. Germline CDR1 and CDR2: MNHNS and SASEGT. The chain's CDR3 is CASSAGDGYTF. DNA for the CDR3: TGTGCCAGCAGCGCAGGGGATGGCTACACCTTC.

CDR3 nucleotide sequence: TGCAGCGTCGAGAGCACTAGCGGGGGTGATACGCAGTATTTT. This gives the protein CSVESTSGGDTQYF. The chain has TRBV29-1 and TRBJ2-3, with 11 bases identical to TRBD2. The CDR3 extends over 14 amino acids. Germline CDR1 is SQVTM and CDR2 is ANQGSEA. V was pared by 6 bases and J by 6 bases, with 8 bases of the junction left unmatched.

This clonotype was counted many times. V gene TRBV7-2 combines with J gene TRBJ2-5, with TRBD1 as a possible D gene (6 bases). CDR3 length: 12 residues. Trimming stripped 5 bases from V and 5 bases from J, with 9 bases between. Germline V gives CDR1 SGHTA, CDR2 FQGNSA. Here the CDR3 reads CASSARGETQYF. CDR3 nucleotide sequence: TGTGCCAGCAGCGCAAGGGGGGAGACCCAGTACTTC.

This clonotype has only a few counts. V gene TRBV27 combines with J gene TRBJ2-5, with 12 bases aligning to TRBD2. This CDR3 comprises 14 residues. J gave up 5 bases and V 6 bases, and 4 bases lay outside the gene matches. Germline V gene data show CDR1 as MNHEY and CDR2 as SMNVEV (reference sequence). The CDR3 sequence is CASSPTSGGETQYF. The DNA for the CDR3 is TGTGCCAGCAGCCCAACTAGCGGGGGGGAGACCCAGTACTTC.

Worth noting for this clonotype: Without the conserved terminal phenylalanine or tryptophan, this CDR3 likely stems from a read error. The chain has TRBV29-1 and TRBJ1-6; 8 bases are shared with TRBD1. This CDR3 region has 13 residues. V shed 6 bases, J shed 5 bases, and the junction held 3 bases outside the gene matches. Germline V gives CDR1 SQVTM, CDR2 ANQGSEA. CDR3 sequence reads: CSVKTGDNSPLHL. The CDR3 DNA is TGCAGCGTGAAGACAGGGGATAATTCACCCCTCCACCTT.

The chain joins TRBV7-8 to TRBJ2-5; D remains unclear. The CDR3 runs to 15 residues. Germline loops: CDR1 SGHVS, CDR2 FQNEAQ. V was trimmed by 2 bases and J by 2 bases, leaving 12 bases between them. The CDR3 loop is CASSLIFRSQETQYF. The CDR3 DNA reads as TGTGCCAGCAGCTTAATCTTTCGGTCACAAGAGACCCAGTACTTC. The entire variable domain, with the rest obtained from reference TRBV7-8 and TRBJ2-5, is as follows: GAGVSQSPRYKVAKRGQDVALRCDPISGHVSLFWYQQALGQGPEFLTYFQNEAQLDKSGLPSDRFFAERPEGSVSTLKIQRTQQEDSAVYLCASSLIFRSQETQYFGPGTRLLVL.

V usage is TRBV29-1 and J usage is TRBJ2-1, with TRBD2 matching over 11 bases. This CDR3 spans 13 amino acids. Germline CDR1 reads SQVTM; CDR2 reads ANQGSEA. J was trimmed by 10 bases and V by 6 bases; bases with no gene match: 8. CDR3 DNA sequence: TGCAGCGTCTCCGGACTAGCGGGCCACGAGCAGTTCTTC. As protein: CSVSGLAGHEQFF.

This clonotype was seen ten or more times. This CDR3 is CASSFAGYGYTF. DNA of the CDR3: TGTGCCAGCAGTTTCGCTGGGTATGGCTACACCTTC. V and J are TRBV28 and TRBJ1-2; D gene unclear. Germline CDR1 is MDHEN and CDR2 is SYDVKM. This CDR3 has 12 residues. Trimming cost V 3 bases and J 5 bases, with 7 bases left between them.

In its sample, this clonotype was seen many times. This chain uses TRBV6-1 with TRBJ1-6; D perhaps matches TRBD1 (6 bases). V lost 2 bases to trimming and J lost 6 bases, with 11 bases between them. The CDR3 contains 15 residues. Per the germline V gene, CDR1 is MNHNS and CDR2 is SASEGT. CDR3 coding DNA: TGTGCCAGCAGTGAAATTACAGGGCTTAATTCACCCCTCCACTTT. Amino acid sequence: CASSEITGLNSPLHF.

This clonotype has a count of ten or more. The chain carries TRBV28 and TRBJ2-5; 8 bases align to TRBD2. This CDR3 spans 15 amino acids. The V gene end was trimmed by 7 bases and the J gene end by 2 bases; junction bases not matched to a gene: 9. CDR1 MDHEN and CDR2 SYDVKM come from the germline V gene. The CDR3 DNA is TGTGCCAGCACTAGTAACGGGGGGGCGCAAGAGACCCAGTACTTC. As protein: CASTSNGGAQETQYF.

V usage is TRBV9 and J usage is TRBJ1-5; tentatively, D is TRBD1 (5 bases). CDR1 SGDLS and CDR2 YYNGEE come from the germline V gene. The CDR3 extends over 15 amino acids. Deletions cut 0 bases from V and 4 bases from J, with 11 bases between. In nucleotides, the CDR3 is TGTGCCAGCAGCGTAGCTTGGGACGGAAATCAGCCCCAGCATTTT. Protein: CASSVAWDGNQPQHF.

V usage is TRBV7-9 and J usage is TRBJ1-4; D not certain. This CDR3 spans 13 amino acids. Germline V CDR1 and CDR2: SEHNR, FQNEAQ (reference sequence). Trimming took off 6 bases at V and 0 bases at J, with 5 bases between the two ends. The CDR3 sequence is CASSETTNEKLFF. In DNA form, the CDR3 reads TGTGCCAGCAGTGAGACAACTAATGAAAAACTGTTTTTT.

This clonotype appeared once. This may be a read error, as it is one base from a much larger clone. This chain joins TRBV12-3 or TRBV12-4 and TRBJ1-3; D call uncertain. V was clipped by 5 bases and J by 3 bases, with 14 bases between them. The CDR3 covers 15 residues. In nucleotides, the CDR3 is TGTGCCAGCAGTCTATACAACAGAGGTGGAAACACCATATATTTT. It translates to CASSLYNRGGNTIYF.

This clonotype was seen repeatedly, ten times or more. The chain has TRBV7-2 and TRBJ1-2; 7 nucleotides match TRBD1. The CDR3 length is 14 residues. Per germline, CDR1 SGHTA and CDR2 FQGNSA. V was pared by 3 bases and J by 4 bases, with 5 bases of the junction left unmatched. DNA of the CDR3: TGTGCCAGCAGCTTCCCCGGGACAGCCTATGGCTACACCTTC. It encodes CASSFPGTAYGYTF.

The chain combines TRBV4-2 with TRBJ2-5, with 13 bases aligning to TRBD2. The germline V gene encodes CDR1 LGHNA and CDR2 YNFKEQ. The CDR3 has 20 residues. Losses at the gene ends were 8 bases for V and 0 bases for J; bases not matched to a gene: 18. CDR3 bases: TGTGCCAGCCAAAGAAAACCAGGACTAGCGGGGGAGCAGTACCAAGAGACCCAGTACTTC. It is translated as CASQRKPGLAGEQYQETQYF.